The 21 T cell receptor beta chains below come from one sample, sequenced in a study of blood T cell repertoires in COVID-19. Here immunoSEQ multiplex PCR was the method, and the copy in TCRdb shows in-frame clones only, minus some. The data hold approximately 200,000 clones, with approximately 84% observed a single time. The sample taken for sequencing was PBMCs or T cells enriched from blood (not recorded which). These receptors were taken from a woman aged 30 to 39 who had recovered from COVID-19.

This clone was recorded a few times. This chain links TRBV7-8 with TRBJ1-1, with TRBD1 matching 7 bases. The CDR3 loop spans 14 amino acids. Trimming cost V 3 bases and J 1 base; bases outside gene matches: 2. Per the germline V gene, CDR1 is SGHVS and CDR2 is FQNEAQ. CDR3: CASSFDRANTEAFF. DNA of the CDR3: TGTGCCAGCAGCTTTGACAGGGCGAACACTGAAGCTTTCTTT.

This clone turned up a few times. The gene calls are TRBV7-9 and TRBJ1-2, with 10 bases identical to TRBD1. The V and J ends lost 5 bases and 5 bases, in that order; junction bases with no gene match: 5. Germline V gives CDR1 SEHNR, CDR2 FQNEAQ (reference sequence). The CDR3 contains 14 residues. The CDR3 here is CASSTGQGIYGYTF. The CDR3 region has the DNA TGTGCCAGCAGCACGGGACAGGGGATTTATGGCTACACCTTC.

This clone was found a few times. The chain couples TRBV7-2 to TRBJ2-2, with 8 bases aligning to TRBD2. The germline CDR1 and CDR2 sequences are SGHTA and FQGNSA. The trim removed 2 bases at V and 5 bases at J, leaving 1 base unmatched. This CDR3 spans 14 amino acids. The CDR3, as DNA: TGTGCCAGCAGCTTACAGCGGGGGACCGGGGAGCTGTTTTTT. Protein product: CASSLQRGTGELFF.

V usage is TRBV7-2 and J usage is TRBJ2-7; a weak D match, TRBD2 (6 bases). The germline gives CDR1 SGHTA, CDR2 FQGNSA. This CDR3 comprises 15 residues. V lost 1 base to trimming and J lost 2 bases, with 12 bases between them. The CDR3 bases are TGTGCCAGCAGCTTAGGTAGCGGAGTCACCTACGAGCAGTACTTC. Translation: CASSLGSGVTYEQYF.

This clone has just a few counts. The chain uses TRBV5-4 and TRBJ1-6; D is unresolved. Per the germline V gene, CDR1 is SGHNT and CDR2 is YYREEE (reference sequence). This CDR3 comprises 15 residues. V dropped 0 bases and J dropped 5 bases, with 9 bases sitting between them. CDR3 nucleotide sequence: TGTGCCAGCAGCTTGGAGTTGGCGGATAATTCACCCCTCCACTTT. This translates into CASSLELADNSPLHF.

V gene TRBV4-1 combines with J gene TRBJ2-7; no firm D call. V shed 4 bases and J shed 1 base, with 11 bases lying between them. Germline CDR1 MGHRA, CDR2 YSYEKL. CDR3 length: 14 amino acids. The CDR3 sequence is CASSLLGSSYEQYF. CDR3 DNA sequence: TGCGCCAGCAGCCTCCTAGGCAGTTCCTACGAGCAGTACTTC.

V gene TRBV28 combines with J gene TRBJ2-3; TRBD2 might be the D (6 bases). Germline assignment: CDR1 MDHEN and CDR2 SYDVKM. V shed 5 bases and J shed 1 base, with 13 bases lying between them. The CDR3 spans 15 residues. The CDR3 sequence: CASSGRIIGTDTQYF. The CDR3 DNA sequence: TGTGCCAGCAGTGGGAGGATAATCGGCACAGATACGCAGTATTTT. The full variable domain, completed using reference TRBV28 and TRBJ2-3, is DVKVTQSSRYLVKRTGEKVFLECVQDMDHENMFWYRQDPGLGLRLIYFSYDVKMKEKGDIPEGYSVSREKKERFSLILESASTNQTSMYLCASSGRIIGTDTQYFGPGTRLTVL.

The CDR3 DNA reads as TGCGCCAGCAGCATTACACGGAACACCGGGGAGCTGTTTTTT. Encoded protein: CASSITRNTGELFF. J is TRBJ2-2 and V is TRBV5-1, with D unresolved. V dropped 4 bases and J dropped 1 base, with 8 bases sitting between them. Germline V gives CDR1 SGHRS, CDR2 YFSETQ. The CDR3 has 14 residues.

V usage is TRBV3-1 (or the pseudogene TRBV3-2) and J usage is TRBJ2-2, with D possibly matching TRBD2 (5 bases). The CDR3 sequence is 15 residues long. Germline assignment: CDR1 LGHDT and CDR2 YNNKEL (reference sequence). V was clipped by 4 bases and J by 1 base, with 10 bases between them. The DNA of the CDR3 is TGTGCCAGCAGCCGCATACTAGTGAACACCGGGGAGCTGTTTTTT. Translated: CASSRILVNTGELFF.

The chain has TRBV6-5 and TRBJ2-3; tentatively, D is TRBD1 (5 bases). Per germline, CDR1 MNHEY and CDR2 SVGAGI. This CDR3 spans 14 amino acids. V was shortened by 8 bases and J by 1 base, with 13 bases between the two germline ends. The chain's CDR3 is CASRRAAGTDTQYF. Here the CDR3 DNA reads TGTGCCAGCCGCAGGGCCGCTGGCACAGATACGCAGTATTTT.

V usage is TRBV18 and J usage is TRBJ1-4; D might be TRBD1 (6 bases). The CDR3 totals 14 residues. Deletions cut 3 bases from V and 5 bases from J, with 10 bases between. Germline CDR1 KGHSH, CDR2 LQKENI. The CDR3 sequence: CASSPNRVNEKLFF. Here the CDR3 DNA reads TGTGCCAGCTCACCCAACAGGGTGAATGAAAAACTGTTTTTT.

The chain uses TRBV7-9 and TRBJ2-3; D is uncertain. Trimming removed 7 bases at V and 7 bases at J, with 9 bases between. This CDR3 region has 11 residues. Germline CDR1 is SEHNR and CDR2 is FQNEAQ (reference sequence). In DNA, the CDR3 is TGTGCCAGCATGGGCGCGTATACGCAGTATTTT. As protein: CASMGAYTQYF.

The CDR3 region is CASSTLWTGGPGGYGYTF. CDR3 DNA: TGTGCCAGCAGCACCCTCTGGACAGGCGGCCCCGGAGGCTATGGCTACACCTTC. The chain combines TRBV28 with TRBJ1-2; 7 nucleotides align to TRBD1. The V gene end was trimmed by 6 bases and the J gene end by 4 bases; junction bases not matched to a gene: 20. CDR1 and CDR2 from the germline V gene are MDHEN and SYDVKM. This CDR3 has 18 amino acids.

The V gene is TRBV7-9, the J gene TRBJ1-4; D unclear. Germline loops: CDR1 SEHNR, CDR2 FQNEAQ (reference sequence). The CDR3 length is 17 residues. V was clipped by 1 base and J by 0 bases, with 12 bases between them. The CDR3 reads CASSLGESSATNEKLFF. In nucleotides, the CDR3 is TGTGCCAGCAGCTTAGGGGAGTCGAGCGCAACTAATGAAAAACTGTTTTTT.

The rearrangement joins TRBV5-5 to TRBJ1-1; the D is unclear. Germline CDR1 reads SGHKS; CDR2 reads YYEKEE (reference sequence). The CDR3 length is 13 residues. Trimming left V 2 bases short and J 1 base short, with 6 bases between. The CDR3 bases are TGTGCCAGCAGCTTTGAGTGGAACACTGAAGCTTTCTTT. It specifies CASSFEWNTEAFF.

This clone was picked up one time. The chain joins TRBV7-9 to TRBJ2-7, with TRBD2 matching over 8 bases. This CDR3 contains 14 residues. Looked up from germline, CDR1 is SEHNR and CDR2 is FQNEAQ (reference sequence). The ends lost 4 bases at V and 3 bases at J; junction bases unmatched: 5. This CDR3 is CASSSGLAVYEQYF. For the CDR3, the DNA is TGTGCCAGCAGCTCCGGACTAGCCGTCTACGAGCAGTACTTC. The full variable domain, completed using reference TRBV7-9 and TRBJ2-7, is DTGVSQNPRHKITKRGQNVTFRCDPISEHNRLYWYRQTLGQGPEFLTYFQNEAQLEKSRLLSDRFSAERPKGSFSTLEIQRTEQGDSAMYLCASSSGLAVYEQYFGPGTRLTVT.

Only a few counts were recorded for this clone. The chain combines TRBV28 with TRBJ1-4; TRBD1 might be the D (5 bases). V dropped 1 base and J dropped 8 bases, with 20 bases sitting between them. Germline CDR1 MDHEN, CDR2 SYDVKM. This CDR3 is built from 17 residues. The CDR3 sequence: CASSLYMAEGLQEKLFF. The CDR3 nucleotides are TGTGCCAGCAGTTTATATATGGCGGAGGGGCTACAAGAAAAACTGTTTTTT.

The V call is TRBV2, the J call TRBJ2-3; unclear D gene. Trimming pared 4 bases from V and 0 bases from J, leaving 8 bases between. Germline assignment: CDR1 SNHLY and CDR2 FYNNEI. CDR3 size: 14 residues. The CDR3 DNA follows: TGTGCCAGCAGTGTGGGCGCTAGCACAGATACGCAGTATTTT. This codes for CASSVGASTDTQYF.

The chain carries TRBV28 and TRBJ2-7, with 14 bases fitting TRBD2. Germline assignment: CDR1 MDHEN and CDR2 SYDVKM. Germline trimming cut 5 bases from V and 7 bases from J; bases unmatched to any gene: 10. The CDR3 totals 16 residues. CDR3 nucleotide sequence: TGTGCCAGCAGTATCGGACTAGCGGGGGGCCTCTGGGAGCAGTACGTC. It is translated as CASSIGLAGGLWEQYV.

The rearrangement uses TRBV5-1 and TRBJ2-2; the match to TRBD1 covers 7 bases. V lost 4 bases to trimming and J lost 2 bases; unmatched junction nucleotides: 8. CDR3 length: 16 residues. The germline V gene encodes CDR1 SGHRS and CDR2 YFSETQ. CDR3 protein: CASSTGDRGNTGELFF. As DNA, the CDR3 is TGCGCCAGCAGCACCGGGGACAGAGGAAACACCGGGGAGCTGTTTTTT.

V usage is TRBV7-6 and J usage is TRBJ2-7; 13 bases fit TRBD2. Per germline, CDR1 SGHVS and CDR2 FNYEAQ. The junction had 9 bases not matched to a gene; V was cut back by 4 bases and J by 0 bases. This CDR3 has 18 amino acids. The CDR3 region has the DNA TGTGCCAGCAGCTCCGGACTAGCGGGAGCTCCCCGCTCCTACGAGCAGTACTTC. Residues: CASSSGLAGAPRSYEQYF.